The table lists the clone carrying this TCR beta chain with a few counts. Antigen specificity is unknown. The sample is drawn from a study of OX40 agonist ivuxolimab in advanced cancers. As for the study in general: Patients received ivuxolimab, an agonistic anti-OX40 (CD134) antibody.

CDR1 SEHNR and CDR2 FQNEAQ come from the germline V gene (reference sequence). This CDR3 has 13 amino acids. Trimming stripped 7 bases from V and 1 base from J, with 8 bases between. Generated by immunoSEQ multiplex PCR, the TCRdb table keeps only in-frame clones and is missing some. In the table there are 20,000 or so clones, 74% of which are singletons. Study results and caveats: Relative to CD4+, CD8+ T cells held more expanded clones on average.

This TCR derives from an adult with an advanced solid tumor such as melanoma, head and neck, liver or kidney cancer. This sample comprised CD4+ or CD8+ T cells sorted from blood, obtained in a trial of the OX40 agonist ivuxolimab. The chain carries TRBV7-9 and TRBJ2-1; D not resolved. The CDR3 DNA follows: TGTGCCAGCACCCCCACGTCCTACAATGAGCAGTTCTTC. This translates into CASTPTSYNEQFF.